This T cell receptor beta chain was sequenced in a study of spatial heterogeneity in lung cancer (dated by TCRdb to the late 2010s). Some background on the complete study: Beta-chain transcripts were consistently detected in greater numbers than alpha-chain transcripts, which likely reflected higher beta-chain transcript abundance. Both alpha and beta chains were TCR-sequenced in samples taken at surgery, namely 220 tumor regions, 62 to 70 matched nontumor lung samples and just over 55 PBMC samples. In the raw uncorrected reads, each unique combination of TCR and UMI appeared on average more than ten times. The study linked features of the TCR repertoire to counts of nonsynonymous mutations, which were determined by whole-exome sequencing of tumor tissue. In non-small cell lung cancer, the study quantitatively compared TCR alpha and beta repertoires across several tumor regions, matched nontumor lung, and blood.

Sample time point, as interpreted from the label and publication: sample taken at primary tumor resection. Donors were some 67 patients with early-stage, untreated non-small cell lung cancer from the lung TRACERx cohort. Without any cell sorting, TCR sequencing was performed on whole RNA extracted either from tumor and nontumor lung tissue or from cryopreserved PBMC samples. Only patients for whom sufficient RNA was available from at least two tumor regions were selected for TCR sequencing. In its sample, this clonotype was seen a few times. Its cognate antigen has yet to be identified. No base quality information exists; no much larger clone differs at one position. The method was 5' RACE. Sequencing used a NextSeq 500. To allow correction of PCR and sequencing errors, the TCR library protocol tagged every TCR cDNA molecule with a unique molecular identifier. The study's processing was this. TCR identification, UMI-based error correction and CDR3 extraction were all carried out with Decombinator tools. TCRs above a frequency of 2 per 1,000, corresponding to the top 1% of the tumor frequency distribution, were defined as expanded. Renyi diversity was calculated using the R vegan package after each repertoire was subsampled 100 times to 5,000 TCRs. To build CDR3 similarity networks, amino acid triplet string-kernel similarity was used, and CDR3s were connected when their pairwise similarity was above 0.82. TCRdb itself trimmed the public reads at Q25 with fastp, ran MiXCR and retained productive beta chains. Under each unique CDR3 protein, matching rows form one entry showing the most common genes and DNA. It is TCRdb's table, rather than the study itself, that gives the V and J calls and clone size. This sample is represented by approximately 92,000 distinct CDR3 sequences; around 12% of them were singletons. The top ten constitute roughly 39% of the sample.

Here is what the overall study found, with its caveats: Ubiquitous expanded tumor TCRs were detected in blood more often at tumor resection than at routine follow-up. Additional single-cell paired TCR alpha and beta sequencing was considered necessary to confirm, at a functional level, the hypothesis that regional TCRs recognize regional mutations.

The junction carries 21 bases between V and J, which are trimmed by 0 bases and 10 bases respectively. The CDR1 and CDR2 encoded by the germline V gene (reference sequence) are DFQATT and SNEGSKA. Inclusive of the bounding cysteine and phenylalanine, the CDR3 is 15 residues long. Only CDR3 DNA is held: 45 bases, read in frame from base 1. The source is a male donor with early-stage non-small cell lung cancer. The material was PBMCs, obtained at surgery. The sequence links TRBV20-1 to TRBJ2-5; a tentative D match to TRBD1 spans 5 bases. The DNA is TGCAGTGCTAGAGATGGTCACCCAAGGGGAAGAAACCAGTACTTC. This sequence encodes CSARDGHPRGRNQYF.